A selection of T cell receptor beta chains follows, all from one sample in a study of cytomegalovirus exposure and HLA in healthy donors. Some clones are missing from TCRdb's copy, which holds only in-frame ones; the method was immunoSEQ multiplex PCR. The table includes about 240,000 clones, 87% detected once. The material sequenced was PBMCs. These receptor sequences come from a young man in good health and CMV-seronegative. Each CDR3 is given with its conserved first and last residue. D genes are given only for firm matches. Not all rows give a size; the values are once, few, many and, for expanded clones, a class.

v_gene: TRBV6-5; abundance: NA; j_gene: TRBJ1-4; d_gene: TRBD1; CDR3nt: TGTGCCAGCTCCTCGACAGGGCAGTTTAATGAAAAACTGTTTTTT; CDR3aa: CASSSTGQFNEKLFF
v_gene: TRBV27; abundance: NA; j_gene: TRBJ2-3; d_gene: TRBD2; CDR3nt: TGTGCCACGGGGGTAGCGGGATCAGATACGCAGTATTTT; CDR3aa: CATGVAGSDTQYF
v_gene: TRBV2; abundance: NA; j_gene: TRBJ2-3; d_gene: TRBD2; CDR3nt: TGTGCCAGCGGACTAGCGGGAGGGCCGAGTGGAGATACGCAGTATTTT; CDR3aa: CASGLAGGPSGDTQYF
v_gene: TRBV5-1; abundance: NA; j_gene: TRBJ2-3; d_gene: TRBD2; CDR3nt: TGCGCCAGCAGCTATAGCGGGGGTGGCACAGATACGCAGTATTTT; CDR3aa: CASSYSGGGTDTQYF
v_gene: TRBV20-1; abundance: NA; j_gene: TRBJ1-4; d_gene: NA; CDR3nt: TGCAGTGCTAGACACATAGAAAAACTGTTTTTT; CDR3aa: CSARHIEKLFF
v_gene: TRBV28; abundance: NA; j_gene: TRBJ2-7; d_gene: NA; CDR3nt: TGTGCCAGCTCTCCTGAGCGGGTCGGGGGTTACGAGCAGTACTTC; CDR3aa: CASSPERVGGYEQYF
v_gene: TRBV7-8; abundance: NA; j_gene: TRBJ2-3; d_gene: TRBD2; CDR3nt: TGTGCCAGCAGCTCAAGAGCGGGGGGAACAGATACGCAGTATTTT; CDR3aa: CASSSRAGGTDTQYF
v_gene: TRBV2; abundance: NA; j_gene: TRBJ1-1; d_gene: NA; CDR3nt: TGTGCCAGCAGTGACGGGGGATTTAACACTGAAGCTTTCTTT; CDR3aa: CASSDGGFNTEAFF
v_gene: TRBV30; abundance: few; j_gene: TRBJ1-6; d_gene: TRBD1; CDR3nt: TGTGCCTGGAGTGAGGGACAGGGGGCATCCCTCCACTTT; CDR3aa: CAWSEGQGASLHF
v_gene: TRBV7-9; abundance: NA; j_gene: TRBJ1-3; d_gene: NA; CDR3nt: TGTGCCAGCAGCTCGGACGGGGTCTCTGGAAACACCATATATTTT; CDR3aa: CASSSDGVSGNTIYF
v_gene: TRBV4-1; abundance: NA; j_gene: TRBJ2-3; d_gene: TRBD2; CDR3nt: TGCGCCAGCAGCCAAGGCACCCTAGCGGGAGGAACAGATACGCAGTATTTT; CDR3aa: CASSQGTLAGGTDTQYF
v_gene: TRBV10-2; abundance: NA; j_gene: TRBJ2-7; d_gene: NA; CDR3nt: TGCGCCAGCAGTGAAGGACAGATCTACGAGCAGTACTTC; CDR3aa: CASSEGQIYEQYF
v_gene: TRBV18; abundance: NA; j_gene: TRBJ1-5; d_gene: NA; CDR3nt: TGTGCCAGCTCACCTTCTCCAGGTCAGCCCCAGCATTTT; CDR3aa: CASSPSPGQPQHF
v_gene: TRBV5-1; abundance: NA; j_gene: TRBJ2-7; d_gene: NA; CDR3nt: TGCGCCAGCAGCTCGGACAGTCTCGAGCAGTACTTC; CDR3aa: CASSSDSLEQYF
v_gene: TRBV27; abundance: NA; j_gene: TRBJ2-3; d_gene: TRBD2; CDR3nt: TGTGCCAGCTCCCCCGGGACTAGGCGGTCGGATACGCAGTATTTT; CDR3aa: CASSPGTRRSDTQYF
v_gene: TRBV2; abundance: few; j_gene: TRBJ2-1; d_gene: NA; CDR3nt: TGTGCCAGCAGCTTCTCGGGGAATGAGCAGTTCTTC; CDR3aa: CASSFSGNEQFF
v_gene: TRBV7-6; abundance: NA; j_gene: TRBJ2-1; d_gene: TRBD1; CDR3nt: TGTGCCAGCAGCTTCGGACAGGGGGCGAATGAGCAGTTCTTC; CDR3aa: CASSFGQGANEQFF
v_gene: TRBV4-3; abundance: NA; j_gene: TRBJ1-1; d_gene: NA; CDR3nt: TGCGCCAGCAGCCATTCAGGGAAGAACACTGAAGCTTTCTTT; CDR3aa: CASSHSGKNTEAFF
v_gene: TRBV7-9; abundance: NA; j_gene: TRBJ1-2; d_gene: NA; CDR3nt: TGTGCCAGCAGCGGGACATCCCAGTATGGCTGCACCTTC; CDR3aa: CASSGTSQYGCTF
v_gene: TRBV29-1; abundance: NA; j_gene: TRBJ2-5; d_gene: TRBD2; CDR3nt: TGCAGCGGGCGGCCGGGAGGGATGTCAGAGACCCAGTACTTC; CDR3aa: CSGRPGGMSETQYF
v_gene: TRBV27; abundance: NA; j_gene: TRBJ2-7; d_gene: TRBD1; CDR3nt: TGTGCCAGCAGTTTATCGGGACAGCTCTCCTACGAGCAGTACTTC; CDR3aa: CASSLSGQLSYEQYF
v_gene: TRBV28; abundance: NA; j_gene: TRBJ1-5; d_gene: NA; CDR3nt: TGTGCCACCTCGGGGGGGCGCAATCAGCCCCAGCATTTT; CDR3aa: CATSGGRNQPQHF
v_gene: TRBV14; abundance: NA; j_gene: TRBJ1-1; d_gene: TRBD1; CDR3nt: TGTGCCAGCAGCCTTACAAGGACAGGGAACACTGAAGCTTTCTTT; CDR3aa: CASSLTRTGNTEAFF
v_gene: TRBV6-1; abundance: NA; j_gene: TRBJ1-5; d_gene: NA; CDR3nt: TGTGCCAGCAGTGAACGGGAAAGGCAGCCCCAGCATTTT; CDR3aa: CASSERERQPQHF
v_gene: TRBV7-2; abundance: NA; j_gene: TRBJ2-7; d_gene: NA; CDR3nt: TGTGCCAGCAGCTCAGAACTAGGAAGCTCCTACGAGCAGTACTTC; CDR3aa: CASSSELGSSYEQYF
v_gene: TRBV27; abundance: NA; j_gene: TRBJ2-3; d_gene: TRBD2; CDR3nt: TGTGCCAGCAGTCCGCCGGGGGACTACACAGATACGCAGTATTTT; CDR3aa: CASSPPGDYTDTQYF
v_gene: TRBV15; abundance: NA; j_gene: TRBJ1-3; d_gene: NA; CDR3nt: TGTGCCACCAGCACGTCGTCGGGGTACCCATCTGGAAACACCATATATTTT; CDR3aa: CATSTSSGYPSGNTIYF
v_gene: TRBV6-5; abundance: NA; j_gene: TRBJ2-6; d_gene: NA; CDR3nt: TGTGCCAGCTCCCAGGGGGCCAACGTCCTGACTTTC; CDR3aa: CASSQGANVLTF
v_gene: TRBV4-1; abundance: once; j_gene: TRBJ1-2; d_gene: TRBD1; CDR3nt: TGCGCCAGCAGCCAAGTCGGGAAGGGACAGGGGCTTAGCGCCTTC; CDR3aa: CASSQVGKGQGLSAF
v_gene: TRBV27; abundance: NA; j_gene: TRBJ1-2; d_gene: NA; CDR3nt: TGTGCCAGCAGTTTAGACAGGCGATATGGCTACACCTTC; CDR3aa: CASSLDRRYGYTF
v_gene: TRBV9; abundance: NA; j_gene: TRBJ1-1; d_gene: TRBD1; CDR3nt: TGTGCCAGCAGCGTAGGAATGACAGGGGAGGAAGCTTTCTTT; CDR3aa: CASSVGMTGEEAFF
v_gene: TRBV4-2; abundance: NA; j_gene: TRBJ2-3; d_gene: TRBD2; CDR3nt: TGTGCCAGCAGCCCGTCCGGGACTAGCGGCACAGATACGCAGTATTTT; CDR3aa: CASSPSGTSGTDTQYF
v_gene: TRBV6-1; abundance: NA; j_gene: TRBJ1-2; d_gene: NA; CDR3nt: TGTGCCAGCAGTGAAGCACAGGGCCCACTCTTC; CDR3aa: CASSEAQGPLF
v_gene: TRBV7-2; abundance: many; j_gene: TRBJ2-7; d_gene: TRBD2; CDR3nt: TGTGCCAGCAGCGCTCAGGGACTAGACGAGCAGTACTTC; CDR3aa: CASSAQGLDEQYF
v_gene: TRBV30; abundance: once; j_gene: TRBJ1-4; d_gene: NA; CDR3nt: TGTGCCTGGAGTGTACTCTTAGGAGGTGAAAAACTGTTTTTT; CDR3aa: CAWSVLLGGEKLFF
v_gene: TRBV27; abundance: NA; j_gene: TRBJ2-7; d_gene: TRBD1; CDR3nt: TGTGCCAGCAGTTCATGGGACAGGAGCTCCTACGAGCAGTACTTC; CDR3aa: CASSSWDRSSYEQYF
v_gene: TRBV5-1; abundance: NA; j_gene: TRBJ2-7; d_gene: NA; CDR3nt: TGCGCCAGCAGCTTGGAGTCACCGAGTTCCTACGAGCAGTACTTC; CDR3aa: CASSLESPSSYEQYF
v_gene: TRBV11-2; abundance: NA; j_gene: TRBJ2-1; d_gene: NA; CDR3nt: TGTGCCAGCACCTTGTTGTCGGATGAGCAGTTCTTC; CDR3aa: CASTLLSDEQFF
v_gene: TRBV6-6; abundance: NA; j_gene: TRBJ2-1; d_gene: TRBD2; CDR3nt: TGTGCCAGCAGTTACTCCCGGGGGGGGGAGAATGAGCAGTTCTTC; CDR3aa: CASSYSRGGENEQFF
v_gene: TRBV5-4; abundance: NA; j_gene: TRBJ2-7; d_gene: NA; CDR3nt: TGTGCCAGCAGCTTGCGACAGGCCGGCTACGAGCAGTACTTC; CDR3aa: CASSLRQAGYEQYF
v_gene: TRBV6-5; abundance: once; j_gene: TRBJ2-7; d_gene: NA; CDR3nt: TGTGCCAGCAGTTACTCGACCAGGGGTCGGCAGTACTTC; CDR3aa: CASSYSTRGRQYF
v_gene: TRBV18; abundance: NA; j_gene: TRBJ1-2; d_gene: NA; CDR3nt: TGTGCCAGCTCACCGGAGGGAAGTAGGACAAGCGGCTATGGCTACACCTTC; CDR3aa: CASSPEGSRTSGYGYTF
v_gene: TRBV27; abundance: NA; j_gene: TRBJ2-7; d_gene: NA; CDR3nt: TGTGCCAGCAGCCCCAGTGCCGGGGTCAAATCCTACGAGCAGTACTTC; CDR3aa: CASSPSAGVKSYEQYF
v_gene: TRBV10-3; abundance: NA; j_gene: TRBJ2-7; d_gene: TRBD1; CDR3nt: TGTGCCATCAAAACCCCGGGACAGGGAGGGCAGTACTTC; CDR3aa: CAIKTPGQGGQYF
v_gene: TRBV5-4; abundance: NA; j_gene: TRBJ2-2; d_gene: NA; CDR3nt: TGTGCCAGCAGCTTGGGCCAACGAGATCCCGGGGAGCTGTTTTTT; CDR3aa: CASSLGQRDPGELFF
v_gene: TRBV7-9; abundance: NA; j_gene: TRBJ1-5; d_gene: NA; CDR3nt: TGTGCCAGCGGTGGGCTCAGCCATAGCAATCAGCCCCAGCATTTT; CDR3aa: CASGGLSHSNQPQHF
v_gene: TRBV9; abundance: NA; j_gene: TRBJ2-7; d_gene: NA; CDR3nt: TGTGCCAGCAGCCCAACCGACCGACTAAGCTCCTACGAGCAGTACTTC; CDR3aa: CASSPTDRLSSYEQYF
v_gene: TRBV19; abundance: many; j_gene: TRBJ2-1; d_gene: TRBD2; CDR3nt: TGTGCCAGTAGCATTAGCGGGAGCTACAATGAGCAGTTCTTC; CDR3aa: CASSISGSYNEQFF
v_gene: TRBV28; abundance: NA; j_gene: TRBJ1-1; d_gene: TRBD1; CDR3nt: TGTGCCAGCAGTTTTAGCACAGGGGGTGAAGCTTTCTTT; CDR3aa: CASSFSTGGEAFF
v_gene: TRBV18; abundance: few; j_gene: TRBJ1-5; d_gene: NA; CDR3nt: TGTGCCAGCTCTGGACAGCCCAATCAGCCCCAGCATTTT; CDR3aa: CASSGQPNQPQHF
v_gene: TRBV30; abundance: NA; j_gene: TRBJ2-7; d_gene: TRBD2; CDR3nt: TGTGCCTGGAGCATAGGTCTAGCGGGGTTCTACGAGCAGTACTTC; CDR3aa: CAWSIGLAGFYEQYF
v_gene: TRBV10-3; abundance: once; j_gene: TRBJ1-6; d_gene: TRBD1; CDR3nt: TGTGCCATCAGTGCCCAAGAACAGGGGCTTTCACCCCTCCACTTT; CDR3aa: CAISAQEQGLSPLHF
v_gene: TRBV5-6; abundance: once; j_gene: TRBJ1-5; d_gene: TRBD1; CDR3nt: TGTGCCAGCAGCTCGGGGCCGGGACAGGGGTTAACCCAGCATTTT; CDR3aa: CASSSGPGQGLTQHF
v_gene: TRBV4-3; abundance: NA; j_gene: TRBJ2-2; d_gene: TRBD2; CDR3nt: TGCGCCAGCAGCCAAGTCCAGCGGGGCACCGGGGAGCTGTTTTTT; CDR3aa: CASSQVQRGTGELFF
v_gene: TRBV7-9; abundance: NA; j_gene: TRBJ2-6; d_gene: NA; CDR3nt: TGTGCCAGCAGTCGGGACTCTGGGGCCAACGTCCTGACTTTC; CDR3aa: CASSRDSGANVLTF